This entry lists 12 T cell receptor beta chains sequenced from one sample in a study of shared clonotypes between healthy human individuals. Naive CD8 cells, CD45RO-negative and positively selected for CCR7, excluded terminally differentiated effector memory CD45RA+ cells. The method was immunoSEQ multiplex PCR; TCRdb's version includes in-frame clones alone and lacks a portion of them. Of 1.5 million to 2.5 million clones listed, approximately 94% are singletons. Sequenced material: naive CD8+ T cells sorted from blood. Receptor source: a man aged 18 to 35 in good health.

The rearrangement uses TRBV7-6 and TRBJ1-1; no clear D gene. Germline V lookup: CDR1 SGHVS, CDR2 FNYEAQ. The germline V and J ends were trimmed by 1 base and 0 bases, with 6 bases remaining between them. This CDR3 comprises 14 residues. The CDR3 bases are TGTGCCAGCAGCTTAGGCGCCCTGAACACTGAAGCTTTCTTT. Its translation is CASSLGALNTEAFF. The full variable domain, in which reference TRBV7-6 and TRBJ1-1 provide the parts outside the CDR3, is GAGVSQSPRYKVTKRGQDVALRCDPISGHVSLYWYRQALGQGPEFLTYFNYEAQQDKSGLPNDRFSAERPEGSISTLTIQRTEQRDSAMYRCASSLGALNTEAFFGQGTRLTVV.

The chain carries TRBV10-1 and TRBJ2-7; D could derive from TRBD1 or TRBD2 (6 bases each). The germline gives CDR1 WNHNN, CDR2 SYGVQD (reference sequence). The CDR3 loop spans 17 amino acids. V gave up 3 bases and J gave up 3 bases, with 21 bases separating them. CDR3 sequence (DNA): TGCGCCAGCAGTGAAAATCTCGGGGGCATAGGGTACTACGAGCAGTACTTC. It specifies CASSENLGGIGYYEQYF.

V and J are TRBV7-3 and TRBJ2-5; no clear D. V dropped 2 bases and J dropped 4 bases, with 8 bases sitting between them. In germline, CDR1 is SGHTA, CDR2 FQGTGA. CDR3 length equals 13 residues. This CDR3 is CASSLESGETQYF. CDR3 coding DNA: TGTGCCAGCAGCTTAGAATCAGGAGAGACCCAGTACTTC.

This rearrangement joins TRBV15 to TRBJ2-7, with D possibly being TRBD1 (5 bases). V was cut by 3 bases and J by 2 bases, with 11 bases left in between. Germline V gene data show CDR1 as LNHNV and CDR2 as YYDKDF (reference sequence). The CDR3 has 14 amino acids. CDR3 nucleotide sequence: TGTGCCACCAGCAGCCAGGGTATCGCCTACGAGCAGTACTTC. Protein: CATSSQGIAYEQYF.

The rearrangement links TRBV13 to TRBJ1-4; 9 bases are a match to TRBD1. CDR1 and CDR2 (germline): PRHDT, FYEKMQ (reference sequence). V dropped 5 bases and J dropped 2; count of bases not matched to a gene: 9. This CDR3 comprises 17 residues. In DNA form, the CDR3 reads TGTGCCAGCAGCGTAGCGGCCGGGACAGGGACTAATGAAAAACTGTTTTTT. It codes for CASSVAAGTGTNEKLFF.

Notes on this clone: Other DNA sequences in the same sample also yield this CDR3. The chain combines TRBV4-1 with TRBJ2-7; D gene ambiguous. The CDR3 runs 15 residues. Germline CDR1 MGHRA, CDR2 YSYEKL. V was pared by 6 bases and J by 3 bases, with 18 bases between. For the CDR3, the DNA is TGCGCCAGCAGTCCCCTCGGGCAGTCGAGCTACGAGCAGTACTTC. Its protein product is CASSPLGQSSYEQYF.

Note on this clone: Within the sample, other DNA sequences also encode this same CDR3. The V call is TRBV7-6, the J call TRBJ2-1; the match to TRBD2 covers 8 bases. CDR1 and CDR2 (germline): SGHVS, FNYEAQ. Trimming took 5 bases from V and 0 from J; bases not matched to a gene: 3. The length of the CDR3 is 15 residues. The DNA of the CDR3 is TGTGCCAGCAGCCCCACTAGCGGCTCCTACAATGAGCAGTTCTTC. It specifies CASSPTSGSYNEQFF.

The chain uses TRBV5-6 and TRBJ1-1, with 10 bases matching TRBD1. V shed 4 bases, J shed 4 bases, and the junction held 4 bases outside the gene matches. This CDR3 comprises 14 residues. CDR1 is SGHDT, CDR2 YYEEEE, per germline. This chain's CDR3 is CASSGDRGGTEAFF. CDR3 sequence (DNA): TGTGCCAGCAGCGGGGACAGGGGAGGCACTGAAGCTTTCTTT. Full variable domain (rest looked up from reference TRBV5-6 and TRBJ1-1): DAGVTQSPTHLIKTRGQQVTLRCSPKSGHDTVSWYQQALGQGPQFIFQYYEEEERQRGNFPDRFSGHQFPNYSSELNVNALLLGDSALYLCASSGDRGGTEAFFGQGTRLTVV.

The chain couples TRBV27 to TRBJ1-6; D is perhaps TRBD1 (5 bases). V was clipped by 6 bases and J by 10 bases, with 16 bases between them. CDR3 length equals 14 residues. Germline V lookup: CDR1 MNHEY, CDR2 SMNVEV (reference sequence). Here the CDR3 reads CASRSGTIGSPLHF. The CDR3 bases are TGTGCCAGCAGGTCCGGGACGATAGGATCACCCCTCCACTTT.

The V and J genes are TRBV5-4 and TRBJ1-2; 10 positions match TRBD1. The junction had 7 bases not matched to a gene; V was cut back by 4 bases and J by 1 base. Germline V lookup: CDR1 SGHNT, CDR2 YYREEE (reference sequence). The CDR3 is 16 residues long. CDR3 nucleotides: TGTGCCAGCAGCCAGGACAGGGGGGGCTATAACTATGGCTACACCTTC. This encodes CASSQDRGGYNYGYTF. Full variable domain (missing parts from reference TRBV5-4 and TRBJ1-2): ETGVTQSPTHLIKTRGQQVTLRCSSQSGHNTVSWYQQALGQGPQFIFQYYREEENGRGNFPPRFSGLQFPNYSSELNVNALELDDSALYLCASSQDRGGYNYGYTFGSGTRLTVV.

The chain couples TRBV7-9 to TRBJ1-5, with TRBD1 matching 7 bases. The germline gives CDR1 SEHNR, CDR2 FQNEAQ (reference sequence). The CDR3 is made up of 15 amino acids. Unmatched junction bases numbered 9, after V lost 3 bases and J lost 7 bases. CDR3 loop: CASSFDGQERQPQHF. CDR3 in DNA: TGTGCCAGCAGCTTCGACGGACAGGAGAGGCAGCCCCAGCATTTT.

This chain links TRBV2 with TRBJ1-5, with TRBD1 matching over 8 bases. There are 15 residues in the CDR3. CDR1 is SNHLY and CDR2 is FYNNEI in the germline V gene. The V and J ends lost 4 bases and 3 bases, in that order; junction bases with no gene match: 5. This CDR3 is CASSGDRTNNQPQHF. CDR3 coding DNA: TGTGCCAGCAGTGGGGACAGGACTAACAATCAGCCCCAGCATTTT.